This T cell receptor (beta chain) was recovered during a study of cytomegalovirus exposure and HLA in healthy donors. Study-wide findings and caveats: Segments of the TCR beta V type were, in most cases, productive about 90% or about 30% of the time in an earlier analysis. Reported findings show TCR beta sequences accurately forecast HLA-A and HLA-B alleles in most subjects. Immune exposure information comprised only CMV serostatus. Later analysis demonstrated an association between a missense DCLRE1C variant and TCR beta V- and J-gene trimming.

This clone has just a few counts. The target antigen is unknown. V shed 5 bases and J shed 3 bases, with 14 bases lying between them. The CDR3 has 15 amino acids. The germline V gene encodes CDR1 MDHEN and CDR2 SYDVKM. The PCR employed 60 Vbeta primers together with 13 Jbeta primers. Sequencing used immunoSEQ multiplex PCR; TCRdb keeps in-frame clones, though not all of them. The sample has tens of thousands of clones; 78% are singletons. The chain joins TRBV28 to TRBJ2-4; D is uncertain. The receptor was isolated from a woman aged 40 to 55 in good health and CMV-seronegative. Sample: PBMCs. The DNA of the CDR3 is TGTGCCAGCAGTCCGACCAGGATACTCAAAAACATTCAGTACTTC. It translates to CASSPTRILKNIQYF.